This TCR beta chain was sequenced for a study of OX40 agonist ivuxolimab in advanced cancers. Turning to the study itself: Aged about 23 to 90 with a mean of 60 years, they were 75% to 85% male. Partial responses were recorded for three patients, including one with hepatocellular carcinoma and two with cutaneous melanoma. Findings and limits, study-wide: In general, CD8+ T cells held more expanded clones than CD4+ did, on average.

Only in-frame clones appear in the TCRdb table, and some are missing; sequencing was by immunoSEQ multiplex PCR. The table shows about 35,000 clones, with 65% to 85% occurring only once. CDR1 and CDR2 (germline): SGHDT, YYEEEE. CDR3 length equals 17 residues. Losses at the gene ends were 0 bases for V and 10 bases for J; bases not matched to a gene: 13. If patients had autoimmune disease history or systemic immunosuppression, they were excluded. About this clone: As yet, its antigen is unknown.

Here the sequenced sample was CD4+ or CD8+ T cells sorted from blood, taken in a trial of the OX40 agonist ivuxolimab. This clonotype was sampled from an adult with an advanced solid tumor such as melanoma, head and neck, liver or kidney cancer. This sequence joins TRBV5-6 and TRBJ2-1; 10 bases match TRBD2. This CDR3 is CASSLVPGQREGVEQFF. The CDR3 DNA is TGTGCCAGCAGCTTGGTTCCGGGCCAGCGGGAGGGAGTGGAGCAGTTCTTC.